This TCR beta chain emerged from a study of cytotoxic CD8 clonotypes in ibrutinib-treated CLL. This clone was observed a handful of times. Its cognate antigen is unknown. The source of roughly 2 micrograms of genomic DNA for TCR beta libraries was cryopreserved PBMCs. Overall study results and limits: Public clonotypes, found uncommonly, either contracted or stayed stable on treatment. Clonality went up at ibrutinib response and then declined back toward baseline at progression.

Depth targeted 1 in 200,000 to 1 in 1 million T cells, averaging 10x coverage per clonotype. Libraries were prepared by immunoSEQ multiplex PCR; TCRdb keeps only in-frame clonotypes and omits some of them. Counted here are 30,000 to 40,000 clones, 69% occurring once; the ten biggest clones make up around a quarter. The sequencing here drew on PBMCs, taken before ibrutinib treatment. The sequence derives from a human donor with chronic lymphocytic leukemia.

The CDR3 is CASSLQVSSYNEQFF. The CDR3 region has the DNA TGCGCCAGCAGCTTACAGGTTAGCTCCTACAATGAGCAGTTCTTC. This chain links TRBV5-1 with TRBJ2-1; the D gene is possibly TRBD1 (5 bases). V was clipped by 2 bases and J by 0 bases, with 9 bases between them. The V gene's germline CDR1 is SGHRS and CDR2 YFSETQ. The CDR3 is 15 amino acids.